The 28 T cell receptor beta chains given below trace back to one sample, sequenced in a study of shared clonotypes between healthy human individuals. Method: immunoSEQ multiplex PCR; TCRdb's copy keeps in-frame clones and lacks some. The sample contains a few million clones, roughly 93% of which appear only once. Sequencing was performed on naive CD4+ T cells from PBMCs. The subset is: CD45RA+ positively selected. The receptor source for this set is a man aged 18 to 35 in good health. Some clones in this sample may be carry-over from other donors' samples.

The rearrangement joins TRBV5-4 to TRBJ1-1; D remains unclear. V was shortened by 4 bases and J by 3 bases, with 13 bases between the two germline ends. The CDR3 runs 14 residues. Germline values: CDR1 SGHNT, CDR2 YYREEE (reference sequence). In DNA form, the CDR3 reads TGTGCCAGCAGCCTTAACCCCGAGGACACTGAAGCTTTCTTT. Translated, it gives CASSLNPEDTEAFF.

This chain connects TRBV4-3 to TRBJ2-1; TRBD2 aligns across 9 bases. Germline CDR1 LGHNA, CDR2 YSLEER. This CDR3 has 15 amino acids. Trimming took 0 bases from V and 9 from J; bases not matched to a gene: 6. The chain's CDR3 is CASSQEPRREGEQFF. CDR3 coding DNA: TGCGCCAGCAGCCAAGAGCCTCGGCGGGAGGGTGAGCAGTTCTTC.

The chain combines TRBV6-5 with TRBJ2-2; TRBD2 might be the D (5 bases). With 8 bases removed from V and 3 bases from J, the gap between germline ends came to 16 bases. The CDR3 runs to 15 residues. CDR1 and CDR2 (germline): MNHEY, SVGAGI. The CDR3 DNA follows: TGTGCCAGCTCCGAGCGGATCGGGGACACCGGGGAGCTGTTTTTT. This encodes CASSERIGDTGELFF.

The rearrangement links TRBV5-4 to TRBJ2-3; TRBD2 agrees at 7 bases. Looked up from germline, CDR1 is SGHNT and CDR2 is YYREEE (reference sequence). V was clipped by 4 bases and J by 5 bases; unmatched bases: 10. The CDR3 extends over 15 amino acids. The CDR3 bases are TGTGCCAGCAGCCCCGGGGGAGGGGAGGTAGATACGCAGTATTTT. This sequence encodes CASSPGGGEVDTQYF.

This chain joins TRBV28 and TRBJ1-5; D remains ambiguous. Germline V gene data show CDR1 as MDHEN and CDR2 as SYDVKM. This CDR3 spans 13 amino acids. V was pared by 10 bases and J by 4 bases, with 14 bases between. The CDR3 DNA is TGTGCCACCCACTTCTTGAGGAATCAGCCCCAGCATTTT. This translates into CATHFLRNQPQHF.

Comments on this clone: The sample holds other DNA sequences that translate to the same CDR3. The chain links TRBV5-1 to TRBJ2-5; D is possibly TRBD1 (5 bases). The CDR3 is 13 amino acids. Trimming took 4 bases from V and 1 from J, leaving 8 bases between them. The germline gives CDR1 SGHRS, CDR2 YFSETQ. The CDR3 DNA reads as TGCGCCAGCAGCCTAGGGGTCCAAGAGACCCAGTACTTC. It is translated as CASSLGVQETQYF.

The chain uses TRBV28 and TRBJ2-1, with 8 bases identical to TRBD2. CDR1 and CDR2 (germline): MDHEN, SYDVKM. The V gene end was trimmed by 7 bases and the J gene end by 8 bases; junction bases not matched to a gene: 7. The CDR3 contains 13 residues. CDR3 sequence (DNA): TGTGCCAGCACCAGCGGGAGTTGGTATGAGCAGTTCTTC. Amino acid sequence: CASTSGSWYEQFF.

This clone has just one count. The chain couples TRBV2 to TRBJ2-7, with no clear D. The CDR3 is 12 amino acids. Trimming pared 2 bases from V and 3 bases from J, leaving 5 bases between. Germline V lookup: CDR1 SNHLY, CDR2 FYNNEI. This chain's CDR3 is CASSETDYEQYF. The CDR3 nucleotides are TGTGCCAGCAGTGAAACCGACTACGAGCAGTACTTC.

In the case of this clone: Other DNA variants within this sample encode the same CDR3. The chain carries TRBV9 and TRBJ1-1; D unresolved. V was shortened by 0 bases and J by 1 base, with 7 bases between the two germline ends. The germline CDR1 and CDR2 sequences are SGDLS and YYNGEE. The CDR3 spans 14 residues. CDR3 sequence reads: CASSVVTGNTEAFF. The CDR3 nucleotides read TGTGCCAGCAGCGTAGTGACGGGGAACACTGAAGCTTTCTTT.

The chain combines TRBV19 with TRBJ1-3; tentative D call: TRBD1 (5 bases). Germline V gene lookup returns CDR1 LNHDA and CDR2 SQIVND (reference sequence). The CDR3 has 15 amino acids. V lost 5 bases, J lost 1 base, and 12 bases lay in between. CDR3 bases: TGTGCCAGTAGTGTCTCCGGACAATCTGGAAACACCATATATTTT. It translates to CASSVSGQSGNTIYF.

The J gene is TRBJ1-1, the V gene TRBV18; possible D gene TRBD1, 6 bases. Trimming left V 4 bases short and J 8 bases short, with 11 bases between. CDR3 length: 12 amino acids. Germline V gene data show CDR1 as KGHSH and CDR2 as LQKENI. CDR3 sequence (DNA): TGTGCCAGCTCACTTAACAGGGAGGAAGCTTTCTTT. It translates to CASSLNREEAFF.

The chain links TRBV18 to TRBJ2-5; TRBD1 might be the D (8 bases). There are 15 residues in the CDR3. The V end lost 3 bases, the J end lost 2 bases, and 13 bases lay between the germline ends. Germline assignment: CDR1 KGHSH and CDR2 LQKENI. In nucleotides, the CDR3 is TGTGCCAGCTCACCGGAACAGGGGGGGCAAGAGACCCAGTACTTC. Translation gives CASSPEQGGQETQYF. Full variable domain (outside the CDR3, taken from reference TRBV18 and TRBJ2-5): NAGVMQNPRHLVRRRGQEARLRCSPMKGHSHVYWYRQLPEEGLKFMVYLQKENIIDESGMPKERFSAEFPKEGPSILRIQQVVRGDSAAYFCASSPEQGGQETQYFGPGTRLLVL.

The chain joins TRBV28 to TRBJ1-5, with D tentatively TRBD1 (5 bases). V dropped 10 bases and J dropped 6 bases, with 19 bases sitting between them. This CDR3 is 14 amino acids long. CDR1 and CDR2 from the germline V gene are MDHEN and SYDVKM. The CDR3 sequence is CATAGEGRGQPQHF. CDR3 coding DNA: TGTGCCACCGCGGGGGAGGGAAGGGGTCAGCCCCAGCATTTT.

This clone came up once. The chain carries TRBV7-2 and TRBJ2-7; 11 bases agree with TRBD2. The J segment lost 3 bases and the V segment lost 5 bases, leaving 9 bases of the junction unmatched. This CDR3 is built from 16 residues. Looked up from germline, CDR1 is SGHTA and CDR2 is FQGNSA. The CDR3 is CASSHPGLAGNYEQYF. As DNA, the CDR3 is TGTGCCAGCAGCCACCCAGGACTAGCGGGTAACTACGAGCAGTACTTC.

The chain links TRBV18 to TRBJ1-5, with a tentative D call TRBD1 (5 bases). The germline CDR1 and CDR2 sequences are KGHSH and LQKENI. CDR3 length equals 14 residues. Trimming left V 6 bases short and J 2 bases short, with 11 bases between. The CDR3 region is CASSHRDRNQPQHF. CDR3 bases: TGTGCCAGCTCGCACCGGGACCGCAATCAGCCCCAGCATTTT.

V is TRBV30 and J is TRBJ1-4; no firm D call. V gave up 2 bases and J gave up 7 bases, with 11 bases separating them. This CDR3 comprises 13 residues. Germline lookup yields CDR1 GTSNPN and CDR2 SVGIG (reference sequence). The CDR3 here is CAWSPGKAEKLFF. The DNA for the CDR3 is TGTGCCTGGAGTCCTGGCAAGGCTGAAAAACTGTTTTTT.

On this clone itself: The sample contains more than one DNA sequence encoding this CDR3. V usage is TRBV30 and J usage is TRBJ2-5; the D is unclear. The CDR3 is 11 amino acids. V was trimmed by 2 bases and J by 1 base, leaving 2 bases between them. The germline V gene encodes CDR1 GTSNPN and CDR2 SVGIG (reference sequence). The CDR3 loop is CAWSSQETQYF. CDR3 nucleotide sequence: TGTGCCTGGAGTTCCCAAGAGACCCAGTACTTC.

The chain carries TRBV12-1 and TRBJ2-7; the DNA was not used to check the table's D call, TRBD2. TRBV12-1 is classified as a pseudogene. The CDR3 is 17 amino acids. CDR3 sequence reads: CASSSNPGTSVSYEQYF. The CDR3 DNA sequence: TGTGCCAGCAGCTCGAACCCCGGGACTAGCGTCTCCTACGAGCAGTACTTC.

The CDR3 DNA is TGTGCCAGCAGTCTCAAGGAGACTAGCTCCTACGAGCAGTACTTC. Residues: CASSLKETSSYEQYF. The V and J genes are TRBV27 and TRBJ2-7, with D possibly TRBD2 on 6 matching bases. Trimming pared 5 bases from V and 0 bases from J, leaving 14 bases between. The CDR3 contains 15 residues. CDR1 is MNHEY, CDR2 SMNVEV, per germline (reference sequence).

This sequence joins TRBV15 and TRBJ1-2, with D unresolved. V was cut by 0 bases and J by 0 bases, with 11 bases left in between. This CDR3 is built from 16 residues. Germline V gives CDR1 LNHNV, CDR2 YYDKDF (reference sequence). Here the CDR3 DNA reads TGTGCCACCAGCAGAGATCTGGCCAGGCCTAACTATGGCTACACCTTC. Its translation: CATSRDLARPNYGYTF.

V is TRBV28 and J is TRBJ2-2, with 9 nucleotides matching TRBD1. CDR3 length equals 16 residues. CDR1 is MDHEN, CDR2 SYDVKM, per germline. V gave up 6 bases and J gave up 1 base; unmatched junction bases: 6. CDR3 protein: CASSKQGAQNTGELFF. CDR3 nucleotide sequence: TGTGCCAGCAGCAAACAGGGGGCCCAGAACACCGGGGAGCTGTTTTTT.

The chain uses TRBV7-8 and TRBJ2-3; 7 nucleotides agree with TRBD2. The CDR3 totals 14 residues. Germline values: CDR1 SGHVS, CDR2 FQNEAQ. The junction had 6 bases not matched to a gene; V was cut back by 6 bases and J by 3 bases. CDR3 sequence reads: CASREREGTDTQYF. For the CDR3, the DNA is TGTGCCAGCAGGGAGCGGGAAGGTACAGATACGCAGTATTTT.

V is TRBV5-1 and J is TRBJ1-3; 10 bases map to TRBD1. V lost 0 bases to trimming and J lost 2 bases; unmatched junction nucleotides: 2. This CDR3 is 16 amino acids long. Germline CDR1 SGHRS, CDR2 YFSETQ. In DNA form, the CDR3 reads TGCGCCAGCAGCTTGGTAGGGACAGGGGCTGGAAACACCATATATTTT. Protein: CASSLVGTGAGNTIYF.

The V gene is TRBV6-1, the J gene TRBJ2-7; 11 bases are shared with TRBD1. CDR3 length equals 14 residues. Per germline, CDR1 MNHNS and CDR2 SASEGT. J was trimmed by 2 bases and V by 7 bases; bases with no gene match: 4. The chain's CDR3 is CASKGQGVTYEQYF. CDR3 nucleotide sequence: TGTGCCAGCAAGGGACAGGGGGTCACCTACGAGCAGTACTTC.

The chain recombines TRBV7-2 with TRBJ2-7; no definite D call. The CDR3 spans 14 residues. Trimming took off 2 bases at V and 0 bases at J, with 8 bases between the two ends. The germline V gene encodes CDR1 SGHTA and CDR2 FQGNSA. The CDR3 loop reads CASSLWRSSYEQYF. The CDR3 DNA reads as TGTGCCAGCAGCTTATGGCGAAGCTCCTACGAGCAGTACTTC.

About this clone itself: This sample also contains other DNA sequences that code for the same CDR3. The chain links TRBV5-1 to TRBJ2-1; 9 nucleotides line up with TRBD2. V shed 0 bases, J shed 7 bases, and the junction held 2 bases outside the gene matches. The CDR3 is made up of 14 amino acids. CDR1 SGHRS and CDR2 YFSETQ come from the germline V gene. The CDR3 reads CASSLVLAGNEQFF. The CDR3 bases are TGCGCCAGCAGCTTGGTGCTAGCGGGAAATGAGCAGTTCTTC.

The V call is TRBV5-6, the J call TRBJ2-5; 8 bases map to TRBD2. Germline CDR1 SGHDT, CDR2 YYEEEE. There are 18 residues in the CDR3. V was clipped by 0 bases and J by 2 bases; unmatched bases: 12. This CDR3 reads CASSLGPAGVPGQETQYF. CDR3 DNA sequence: TGTGCCAGCAGCTTGGGGCCAGCGGGAGTCCCCGGACAAGAGACCCAGTACTTC.

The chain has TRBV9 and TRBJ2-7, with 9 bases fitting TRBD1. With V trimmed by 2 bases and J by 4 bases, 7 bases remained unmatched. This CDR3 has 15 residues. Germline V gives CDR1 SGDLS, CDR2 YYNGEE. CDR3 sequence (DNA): TGTGCCAGCAGCGTCGGGACAGGGAGTATTTACGAGCAGTACTTC. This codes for CASSVGTGSIYEQYF.